This entry lists 7 T cell receptor beta chains sequenced from one sample in a study of long-term antiretroviral therapy in people with HIV. Researchers ran immunoSEQ v3.0 at survey level. The protocol was immunoSEQ multiplex PCR, while the TCRdb copy is restricted to in-frame clones and leaves out a portion. There are tens of thousands of clones in the sample; more than 70% occur only once, and about 5.7% lies in the top ten. This sample comprised unsorted PBMCs, obtained 3.1 years after starting antiretroviral therapy. Receptors were obtained from a woman between 45 and 60 years old with HIV.

The CDR3 is CASSLAGALHTEAFF. The CDR3 DNA is TGTGCCAGCAGCTTAGCAGGAGCGTTACACACTGAAGCTTTCTTT. V gene TRBV7-2 combines with J gene TRBJ1-1; D remains unclear. The ends were cut back, 0 bases at V and 3 bases at J, with 11 bases in the middle. CDR1 is SGHTA and CDR2 is FQGNSA in the germline V gene. This CDR3 comprises 15 residues.

The chain is built from TRBV18 and TRBJ1-2; maybe TRBD1 (6 bases). The V gene lost 3 bases and the J gene lost 1 base, with 12 bases spanning the gap. CDR3 length: 15 residues. Germline V gives CDR1 KGHSH, CDR2 LQKENI. The CDR3 nucleotides are TGTGCCAGCTCACCCGTCAAGGGGGGTAACTATGGCTACACCTTC. Encoded protein: CASSPVKGGNYGYTF.

The chain combines TRBV11-2 with TRBJ1-1; tentative D call: TRBD1 (5 bases). Germline loops: CDR1 SGHAT, CDR2 FQNNGV. V was cut by 5 bases and J by 0 bases, with 16 bases left in between. The CDR3 is 16 residues long. In DNA form, the CDR3 reads TGTGCCAGCAGCCGTGGGGCCGGCGGCATGAACACTGAAGCTTTCTTT. Protein: CASSRGAGGMNTEAFF.

V and J are TRBV7-6 and TRBJ2-1; TRBD2 agrees at 10 bases. CDR3 size: 17 residues. Looked up from germline, CDR1 is SGHVS and CDR2 is FNYEAQ. Germline trimming cut 2 bases from V and 5 bases from J; bases unmatched to any gene: 9. As DNA, the CDR3 is TGTGCCAGCAGCTTAAGGTGGGGTGGGACTAGCGACAATGAGCAGTTCTTC. Its protein is CASSLRWGGTSDNEQFF.

This clone was detected a few times. This sequence joins TRBV10-1 and TRBJ1-5; 9 nucleotides align to TRBD1. This CDR3 is built from 16 residues. Germline V gene data show CDR1 as WNHNN and CDR2 as SYGVQD (reference sequence). V lost 6 bases and J lost 0; bases outside the gene matches: 6. The CDR3 region is CASRTGGKDSNQPQHF. The CDR3 nucleotides are TGCGCCAGCAGGACAGGGGGGAAGGATAGCAATCAGCCCCAGCATTTT.

The CDR3 region is CAWNTAGAANEQFF. Written as DNA, the CDR3 is TGTGCCTGGAATACCGCGGGGGCTGCGAATGAGCAGTTCTTC. The chain couples TRBV30 to TRBJ2-1; D is possibly TRBD2 (7 bases). In germline, CDR1 is GTSNPN, CDR2 SVGIG (reference sequence). V was cut by 4 bases and J by 7 bases, with 17 bases left in between. The CDR3 spans 14 residues.

The chain has TRBV19 and TRBJ1-4; 9 bases align to TRBD1. Germline CDR1 LNHDA, CDR2 SQIVND (reference sequence). V shed 6 bases and J 5 bases; nucleotides not matched to a gene: 4. The CDR3 is made up of 14 amino acids. The CDR3 reads CASSSTGGNEKLFF. In DNA, the CDR3 is TGTGCCAGTAGCTCGACAGGGGGAAATGAAAAACTGTTTTTT. Full variable domain (outside the CDR3, taken from reference TRBV19 and TRBJ1-4): DGGITQSPKYLFRKEGQNVTLSCEQNLNHDAMYWYRQDPGQGLRLIYYSQIVNDFQKGDIAEGYSVSREKKESFPLTVTSAQKNPTAFYLCASSSTGGNEKLFFGSGTQLSVL.